The following is a TCR beta chain sequence with its context. A J-beta primer mix and a sample-barcoded 5' primer were used in a second PCR of roughly 7 to 12 cycles. TCRdb used MiXCR to reprocess the 5' RACE reads, holding one entry per CDR3 protein. The sample has 800,000 or so distinct CDR3 sequences, roughly 25% seen once. The data are from a study of blood T cells in healthy people across ages. This sample also appeared in a second study, on T cells of mothers and their children.

This TCR derives from a boy younger than 18 in good health. Sample: blood.

The DNA for the CDR3 is TGCAGCGTTGAAGGGGACAGGCCCTATGGCTACACCTTC. Residues: CSVEGDRPYGYTF. The chain combines TRBV29-1 with TRBJ1-2; 8 bases are a match to TRBD1. Germline V lookup: CDR1 SQVTM, CDR2 ANQGSEA. V shed 1 base and J 4 bases; nucleotides not matched to a gene: 2. The CDR3 runs to 13 residues.